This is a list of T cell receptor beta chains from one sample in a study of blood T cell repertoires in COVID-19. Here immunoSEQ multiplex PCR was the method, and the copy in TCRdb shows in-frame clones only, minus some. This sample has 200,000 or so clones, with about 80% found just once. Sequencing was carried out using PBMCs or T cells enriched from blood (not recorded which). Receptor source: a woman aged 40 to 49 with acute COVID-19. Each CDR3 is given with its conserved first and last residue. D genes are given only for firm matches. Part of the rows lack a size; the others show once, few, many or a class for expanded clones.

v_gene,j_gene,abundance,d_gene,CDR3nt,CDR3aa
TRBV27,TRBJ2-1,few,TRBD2,TGTGCCAGCAGTTTATCGACAGCGGGAGCTTACAATGAGCAGTTCTTC,CASSLSTAGAYNEQFF
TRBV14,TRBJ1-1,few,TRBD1,TGTGCCAGCAGCCAAGATCAAATCAGGGGGCGGGGAGCTTTCTTT,CASSQDQIRGRGAFF
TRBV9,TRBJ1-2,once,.,TGTGCCAGCAGCGTAGAGCCCAGCAGGACGGGGGGCTACACCTTC,CASSVEPSRTGGYTF
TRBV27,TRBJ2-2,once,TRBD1,TGTGCCAGCAGTTTAACTGGGGGACAGACCTCCGGGGAGCTGTTTTTT,CASSLTGGQTSGELFF
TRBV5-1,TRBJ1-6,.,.,TGCGCCAGCAGCTTCGGGGGAGATAATTCACCCCTCCACTTT,CASSFGGDNSPLHF
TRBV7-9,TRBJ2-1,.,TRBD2,TGTGCCACCCCTAGCGGGAGCGCCTACAATGAGCAGTTCTTC,CATPSGSAYNEQFF
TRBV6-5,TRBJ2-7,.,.,TGTGCCAGCAGTTACCAGGGACTTGGTTACGAGCAGTACTTC,CASSYQGLGYEQYF
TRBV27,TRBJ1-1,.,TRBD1,TGTGCCAGCAGTTTCTACGACAGGGGAGAAGCTTTCTTT,CASSFYDRGEAFF
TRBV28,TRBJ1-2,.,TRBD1,TGTGCCAGCAGCCCTGACGGGACAGGGTTATATGGCTACACCTTC,CASSPDGTGLYGYTF
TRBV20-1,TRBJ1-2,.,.,TGCAGTGCAGTGTACGACAGTAAATACACCTTC,CSAVYDSKYTF
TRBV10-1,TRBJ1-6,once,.,TGCGCCAGCAGTGAGGGGAGAGGGCGCTATTCACCCCTCCACTTT,CASSEGRGRYSPLHF
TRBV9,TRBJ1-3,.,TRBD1,TGTGCCAGCACCTTGGGCCAGGGGGTTAGAGCCATATATTTT,CASTLGQGVRAIYF
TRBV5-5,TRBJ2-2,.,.,TGTGCCAGCAGCTTGAGACATACGAACACCGGGGAGCTGTTTTTT,CASSLRHTNTGELFF